This T cell receptor beta chain is from a study of T-cell reconstitution after alpha-beta-depleted transplantation in children listed by TCRdb under 2016. Broadly, across the study: The study quantitatively tracked T-cell immune reconstitution after TCRalphabeta/CD19-depleted allogeneic hematopoietic cell transplantation in children using TCR repertoire profiling.

The library was made by PCR. Sequencing was performed on an Illumina HiSeq 2500. To normalize quantification of the TCRbeta repertoire, the TCR libraries were built with molecular barcoding that relied on unique molecular identifiers. TCRdb reworked the public reads: Q25 trimming with fastp, MiXCR clone assembly, productive beta chains retained. Identical CDR3 protein sequences are pooled into one entry, listed with their most common genes and DNA. The table for this sample lists 700,000 to 850,000 distinct CDR3 sequences; 16% of them were counted only once. Approximately 4.5% of the sample goes to the ten largest clones. General study outcomes and caveats: The frequencies of hyperexpanded clones fell over the following months, and after one year, T-cell counts and TCRbeta diversity were mostly attributed to newly produced T cells. In some patients, the high TCRbeta diversity seen at day 60 was put down to recipient T cells and intrathymic progenitors that had survived conditioning. Apparently early alphabetaT-cell count recovery about two months after transplant reportedly relied on only several hundred rapidly expanded clones derived from non-depleted graft cells.

A distance of 7 bases separates the germline ends of V and J, which lose 4 bases and 1 base respectively. The CDR3 starts with the cysteine, ends with the phenylalanine, and has 13 residues. Just CDR3 DNA is preserved here, 39 bases in frame from base 1. The germline V gene yields SGHTA for CDR1 and FQGTGA for CDR2. With respect to this clonotype: It lacks a known antigen. There are no base qualities to consult, and no much larger clone falls within one base.

What the treatment or condition label conveys for this sample: allogeneic hematopoietic cell transplantation with graft depleted of TCRalphabeta T cells and CD19 B cells. Transplant recipients were children who received TCRalphabeta/CD19-depleted allogeneic hematopoietic cell grafts. The receptor was isolated from a male patient between 5 and 17 years old who had a stem cell transplant for acute lymphoblastic leukemia, so the T cells may come from the graft donor. The V gene is TRBV7-3 and the J gene is TRBJ1-1; the D gene is not confidently resolved. Source: PBMCs, mostly from graft donor cells, taken 360 days after TCRalphabeta/CD19-depleted stem cell transplant. CDR3 loop: CASSSQRNTEAFF. The DNA reads as follows: TGTGCCAGCAGCTCCCAGCGGAACACTGAAGCTTTCTTT.